A selection of T cell receptor beta chains follows, all from one sample in a study of vaccination effects on CD4 cells after COVID-19. Libraries were prepared by immunoSEQ multiplex PCR; TCRdb keeps only in-frame clonotypes and omits some of them. The data hold some 49,000 clones, with approximately 74% observed a single time. Their target antigens are unknown. Here the sequenced sample was CD4+ T cells from PBMCs cultured without peptide, taken before COVID-19 vaccination. These receptors were obtained from a human donor who had a prior SARS-CoV-2 infection. The conserved cysteine and the conserved F or W are not part of the CDR3 here. Fields, in order: D gene, clone size, V gene, CDR3 protein. A D gene is named only where the DNA matches it firmly. Not every row has a clone size; where given, it reads once, few, many or a size class.

TRBD1	NA	TRBV6-5	ASRGQGGQPQH
NA	NA	TRBV15	ATSRDRGTGSPLH
NA	NA	TRBV5-1	ASSLGPGSYEQY
NA	few	TRBV24-1	ATSDKDGLPYNEQF
NA	once	TRBV29-1	SVQQGTNTEAF
NA	NA	TRBV11-2	ASKQTGRWEQY
TRBD2	NA	TRBV18	ASSITGTRSYEQY
NA	few	TRBV6-2/TRBV6-3	ASSYPRDGNTEAF
TRBD1	few	TRBV5-5	ASTRGQPSSGNTIY
TRBD1	few	TRBV2	ASSAGQAYGYT